This passage covers 25 T cell receptor beta chains from one sample sequenced in a study of blood T cell repertoires in COVID-19. Generated by immunoSEQ multiplex PCR, the TCRdb table keeps only in-frame clones and is missing some. The repertoire holds about 190,000 clones, with 88% as singletons. Material for sequencing was peripheral blood. The receptors were sampled from a human donor in a cohort sampled during active COVID-19.

The chain joins TRBV11-3 to TRBJ1-4; the D gene is possibly TRBD1 (5 bases). The CDR3 sequence is 14 residues long. Per the germline V gene, CDR1 is SGHNT and CDR2 is YENEEA. With 8 bases removed from V and 3 bases from J, the gap between germline ends came to 13 bases. In nucleotides, the CDR3 is TGTGCCAGCGATAGAGGGGAGGCTAATGAAAAACTGTTTTTT. Its translation is CASDRGEANEKLFF.

CDR3 region: CASSLTSGTDTQYF. For the CDR3, the DNA is TGTGCCAGCAGCCTGACTAGCGGCACAGATACGCAGTATTTT. This chain links TRBV7-2 with TRBJ2-3, with 8 bases identical to TRBD2. The CDR3 contains 14 residues. The trim removed 5 bases at V and 1 base at J, leaving 2 bases unmatched. Germline CDR1 is SGHTA and CDR2 is FQGNSA.

The chain recombines TRBV19 with TRBJ2-2, with 7 bases that match TRBD1. CDR1 and CDR2 (germline): LNHDA, SQIVND (reference sequence). The V gene end was trimmed by 1 base and the J gene end by 6 bases; junction bases not matched to a gene: 14. This CDR3 has 18 amino acids. This CDR3 is CASSIVGPGQVQPGELFF. DNA for the CDR3: TGTGCCAGTAGTATAGTGGGACCCGGACAGGTTCAGCCCGGGGAGCTGTTTTTT.

V usage is TRBV7-8 and J usage is TRBJ2-2; 7 nucleotides line up with TRBD2. Per the germline V gene, CDR1 is SGHVS and CDR2 is FQNEAQ. The CDR3 is 16 amino acids. Trimming at V came to 5 bases and at J to 5 bases, leaving 11 bases not matched to a gene. In nucleotides, the CDR3 is TGTGCCAGCAGCGCGGAAGCGGGGACTCGGACCGGGGAGCTGTTTTTT. Translated, it gives CASSAEAGTRTGELFF.

Details on this clone: In the same sample, other DNA sequences code for this CDR3. V is TRBV18 and J is TRBJ2-3; D not certain. There are 15 residues in the CDR3. Germline V gene lookup returns CDR1 KGHSH and CDR2 LQKENI. V gave up 0 bases and J gave up 1 base, with 8 bases separating them. As DNA, the CDR3 is TGTGCCAGCTCACCACCGGGCTTAGGCACAGATACGCAGTATTTT. Translating it yields CASSPPGLGTDTQYF. The whole variable domain, remainder taken from reference TRBV18 and TRBJ2-3, is NAGVMQNPRHLVRRRGQEARLRCSPMKGHSHVYWYRQLPEEGLKFMVYLQKENIIDESGMPKERFSAEFPKEGPSILRIQQVVRGDSAAYFCASSPPGLGTDTQYFGPGTRLTVL.

This rearrangement joins TRBV9 to TRBJ2-1; 7 nucleotides line up with TRBD1. With 4 bases clipped from V and 0 bases from J, the junction kept 7 bases outside the gene matches. The CDR3 runs to 16 residues. Germline V lookup: CDR1 SGDLS, CDR2 YYNGEE. CDR3 residues: CASSHPRGSSYNEQFF. The CDR3 DNA follows: TGTGCCAGCAGCCACCCCAGGGGGAGCTCCTACAATGAGCAGTTCTTC.

The chain combines TRBV6-5 with TRBJ2-3, with TRBD2 as a possible D gene (5 bases). Trimming pared 6 bases from V and 2 bases from J, leaving 12 bases between. This CDR3 is 14 amino acids long. The germline V gene encodes CDR1 MNHEY and CDR2 SVGAGI. DNA for the CDR3: TGTGCCAGCAGGGCCCGGGATTTCACAGATACGCAGTATTTT. Its protein product is CASRARDFTDTQYF.

The V gene is TRBV3-1 (or the pseudogene TRBV3-2), the J gene TRBJ1-2; weak D call: TRBD1 (5 bases). The ends were cut back, 2 bases at V and 6 bases at J, with 13 bases in the middle. CDR3 length: 14 residues. From germline, CDR1 is LGHDT and CDR2 YNNKEL (reference sequence). DNA for the CDR3: TGTGCCAGCAGCCAATCAGGGAGGGGAAATGGCTACACCTTC. Protein sequence: CASSQSGRGNGYTF.

The chain recombines TRBV29-1 with TRBJ2-7; possible D gene TRBD1, 6 bases. The CDR3 extends over 11 amino acids. In germline, CDR1 is SQVTM, CDR2 ANQGSEA. Trimming removed 4 bases at V and 4 bases at J, with 8 bases between. The chain's CDR3 is CSVARGYEQYF. CDR3 nucleotides: TGCAGCGTTGCCAGGGGATACGAGCAGTACTTC.

This clone was seen a single time. J is TRBJ2-1 and V is TRBV7-9; a possible D gene is TRBD1 (6 bases). Trimming stripped 5 bases from V and 5 bases from J, with 16 bases between. This CDR3 is built from 15 residues. CDR1 SEHNR and CDR2 FQNEAQ come from the germline V gene (reference sequence). The CDR3 sequence is CASSTELDSHNEQFF. For the CDR3, the DNA is TGTGCCAGCAGCACCGAATTGGACAGTCACAATGAGCAGTTCTTC.

The chain has TRBV30 and TRBJ1-1; tentatively, D is TRBD1 (5 bases). The V and J ends lost 3 bases and 0 bases respectively, with 17 bases between them. Germline values: CDR1 GTSNPN, CDR2 SVGIG (reference sequence). The CDR3 runs 16 residues. Here the CDR3 reads CAWSAKGLKMNTEAFF. The CDR3 DNA reads TGTGCCTGGAGCGCCAAGGGACTGAAGATGAACACTGAAGCTTTCTTT.

The chain links TRBV28 to TRBJ2-7, with TRBD1 identical over 8 bases. Germline V gene lookup returns CDR1 MDHEN and CDR2 SYDVKM. Losses at the gene ends were 9 bases for V and 1 base for J; bases not matched to a gene: 8. The CDR3 has 14 residues. The CDR3 loop is CASTDRGYSYEQYF. CDR3 DNA sequence: TGTGCCAGTACTGACAGGGGTTATTCCTACGAGCAGTACTTC.

The rearrangement uses TRBV28 and TRBJ1-2; weak D call: TRBD1 (5 bases). Trimming shortened V by 1 base and J by 4 bases, and 10 bases separated the two germline ends. Per the germline V gene, CDR1 is MDHEN and CDR2 is SYDVKM. The CDR3 spans 14 residues. CDR3 sequence (DNA): TGTGCCAGCAGTTTATTGGGGGGTGGCTATGGCTACACCTTC. Residues: CASSLLGGGYGYTF.

The chain combines TRBV5-8 with TRBJ1-5; 7 bases match TRBD1. V shed 1 base, J shed 6 bases, and the junction held 4 bases outside the gene matches. The germline CDR1 and CDR2 sequences are SGHTS and YDEGEE. This CDR3 has 14 residues. The CDR3 is CASSLSRGPQPQHF. CDR3 bases: TGTGCCAGCAGCTTGTCGAGGGGGCCTCAGCCCCAGCATTTT.

This clone occurred once. This rearrangement joins TRBV10-3 to TRBJ2-3, with TRBD2 matching 10 bases. Germline V gene lookup returns CDR1 ENHRY and CDR2 SYGVKD. The CDR3 length is 18 residues. As DNA, the CDR3 is TGTGCTATCTATAACTCTAGCGGGAGTTTCCGTAGCACAGATACGCAGTATTTT. It specifies CAIYNSSGSFRSTDTQYF.

This clone turned up a few times. The chain recombines TRBV7-2 with TRBJ1-3; D gene uncertain. The CDR3 sequence is 14 residues long. From germline, CDR1 is SGHTA and CDR2 FQGNSA. V lost 2 bases, J lost 1 base, and 6 bases lay in between. This CDR3 reads CASSLRRSGNTIYF. DNA of the CDR3: TGTGCCAGCAGCTTAAGGAGATCTGGAAACACCATATATTTT.

The V gene is TRBV10-3, the J gene TRBJ1-1; D unresolved. Looked up from germline, CDR1 is ENHRY and CDR2 is SYGVKD. The CDR3 totals 15 residues. V was shortened by 4 bases and J by 0 bases, with 12 bases between the two germline ends. CDR3 protein: CAISAAGPMNTEAFF. CDR3 coding DNA: TGTGCCATCAGTGCAGCAGGCCCGATGAACACTGAAGCTTTCTTT.

This chain joins TRBV27 and TRBJ2-7; D might be TRBD2 (7 bases). CDR1 is MNHEY, CDR2 SMNVEV, per germline (reference sequence). CDR3 length: 15 residues. V was shortened by 5 bases and J by 5 bases, with 19 bases between the two germline ends. The CDR3 loop reads CASSPSWGGGDEQYF. CDR3 coding DNA: TGTGCCAGCAGTCCTTCATGGGGGGGCGGGGACGAGCAGTACTTC.

The V gene is TRBV19, the J gene TRBJ2-4; the match to TRBD1 covers 12 bases. CDR3 length: 24 residues. Germline trimming cut 4 bases from V and 8 bases from J; bases unmatched to any gene: 33. CDR1 is LNHDA and CDR2 is SQIVND in the germline V gene (reference sequence). DNA for the CDR3: TGTGCCAGTAGTACCGCCTGGACAGGGCGAAATCCCGGTGGGGACAGGGGGCAGGGGGACATTCAGTACTTC. Translation: CASSTAWTGRNPGGDRGQGDIQYF.

This rearrangement joins TRBV6-6 to TRBJ1-5, with a weak D call TRBD1 (6 bases). V lost 0 bases and J 1 base, leaving 10 bases between the germline ends. Germline V CDR1 and CDR2: MNHNY, SVGAGI (reference sequence). CDR3 size: 16 residues. CDR3 sequence (DNA): TGTGCCAGCAGTTACTCCGGACAGATGAGCAATCAGCCCCAGCATTTT. Protein: CASSYSGQMSNQPQHF.

The V gene is TRBV3-1 (or the pseudogene TRBV3-2), the J gene TRBJ2-7, with TRBD1 matching 7 bases. Germline-derived CDR1 and CDR2 are LGHDT and YNNKEL (reference sequence). The CDR3 is made up of 13 amino acids. The V segment lost 5 bases and the J segment 3 bases; nucleotides outside the gene matches: 4. CDR3 amino acids: CASSFRTGYEQYF. The CDR3, as DNA: TGTGCCAGCAGCTTTCGGACAGGCTACGAGCAGTACTTC.

V usage is TRBV2 and J usage is TRBJ1-4, with 8 bases that match TRBD1. Germline V gene lookup returns CDR1 SNHLY and CDR2 FYNNEI. The trim removed 4 bases at V and 7 bases at J, leaving 5 bases unmatched. The CDR3 runs to 14 residues. CDR3 amino acids: CASSGQGAGEKLFF. In DNA, the CDR3 is TGTGCCAGCAGTGGCCAGGGGGCTGGTGAAAAACTGTTTTTT.

This clone has a handful of counts. The rearrangement uses TRBV11-2 and TRBJ2-1; D ambiguous. Trimming took 3 bases from V and 0 from J, leaving 9 bases between them. Germline CDR1 is SGHAT and CDR2 is FQNNGV. CDR3 length: 15 amino acids. Written as DNA, the CDR3 is TGTGCCAGCAGCTTTCAGGTTAGCTCCTACAATGAGCAGTTCTTC. This encodes CASSFQVSSYNEQFF.

The J gene is TRBJ2-4, the V gene TRBV7-2; TRBD1 is a possible D gene (5 bases). The CDR3 extends over 14 amino acids. The ends were cut back, 1 base at V and 1 base at J, with 5 bases in the middle. The germline CDR1 and CDR2 sequences are SGHTA and FQGNSA. CDR3 sequence reads: CASSLEGAKNIQYF. CDR3 nucleotides: TGTGCCAGCAGCTTAGAGGGGGCCAAAAACATTCAGTACTTC.

V and J are TRBV19 and TRBJ2-7; 14 bases map to TRBD2. CDR3 length: 15 residues. The V gene end was trimmed by 5 bases and the J gene end by 6 bases; junction bases not matched to a gene: 6. Germline CDR1 is LNHDA and CDR2 is SQIVND (reference sequence). As DNA, the CDR3 is TGTGCCAGTAGTGAAACCGGGACTAGCGGGAGCGAGCAGTACTTC. Amino acid sequence: CASSETGTSGSEQYF.